This TCR beta chain was documented in a study of T cell responses to AZD1222 COVID-19 vaccine. About this clone itself: Its antigen is not known.

Only in-frame clones appear in the TCRdb table, and some are missing; sequencing was by immunoSEQ multiplex PCR. The table lists tens of thousands of clones, around 85% of them singletons. Overall study results and limits: Of spike-specific TCRs, nearly half reportedly target regions left unmutated in variants. Donors were largely white British and mainly female; clonal diversity was possibly underestimated.

The length of the CDR3 is 13 residues. The ends were cut back, 6 bases at V and 6 bases at J, with 12 bases in the middle. CDR1 SEHNR and CDR2 FQNEAQ come from the germline V gene (reference sequence). The chain uses TRBV7-9 and TRBJ2-1; D gene unclear. The sequence came from an adult who received the AZD1222 COVID-19 vaccine. This sample comprised peripheral blood, obtained 28 days after the second AZD1222 dose. This CDR3 reads CASRQVGLNEQFF. The CDR3 DNA follows: TGTGCCAGCAGACAAGTTGGGCTCAATGAGCAGTTCTTC.